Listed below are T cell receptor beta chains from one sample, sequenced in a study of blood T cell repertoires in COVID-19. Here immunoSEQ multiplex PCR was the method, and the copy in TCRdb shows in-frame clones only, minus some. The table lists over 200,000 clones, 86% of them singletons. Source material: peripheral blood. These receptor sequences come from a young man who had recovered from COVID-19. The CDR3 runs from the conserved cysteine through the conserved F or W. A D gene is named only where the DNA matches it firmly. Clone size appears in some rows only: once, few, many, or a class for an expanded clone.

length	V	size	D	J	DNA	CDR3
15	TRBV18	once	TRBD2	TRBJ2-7	TGTGCCAGCTCACCAGAGCGGGGGGTCGCGGGGGAGCAGTACTTC	CASSPERGVAGEQYF
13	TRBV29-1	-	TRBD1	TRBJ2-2	TGCAGCGCCATGACAGGGGGTGCCGGGGAGCTGTTTTTT	CSAMTGGAGELFF
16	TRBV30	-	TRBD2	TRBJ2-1	TGTGCCTGGAGTGTTGGAACTAGCGGAGAGTACAATGAGCAGTTCTTC	CAWSVGTSGEYNEQFF
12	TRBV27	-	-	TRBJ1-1	TGTGCCAGCAGGGGAGAGGGTGCTGAAGCTTTCTTT	CASRGEGAEAFF
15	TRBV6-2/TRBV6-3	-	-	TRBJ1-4	TGTGCCAGCAGTTACCTACAGGTTTCTTATGAAAAACTGTTTTTT	CASSYLQVSYEKLFF
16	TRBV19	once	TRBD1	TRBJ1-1	TGTGCCAGTAGTATAGTTGGGGGACAGGGTGGCACTGAAGCTTTCTTT	CASSIVGGQGGTEAFF
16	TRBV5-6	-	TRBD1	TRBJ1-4	TGTGCCAGCAGCTTGGGGACAGGGTCAACTAATGAAAAACTGTTTTTT	CASSLGTGSTNEKLFF
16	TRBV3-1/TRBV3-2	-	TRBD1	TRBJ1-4	TGTGCCAGCAGCCAAGGCCTGACAGGGTTGTATGAAAAACTGTTTTTT	CASSQGLTGLYEKLFF
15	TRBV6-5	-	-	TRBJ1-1	TGTGCCAGCAGATCACTGGACAGCAGGTGGACTGAAGCTTTCTTT	CASRSLDSRWTEAFF
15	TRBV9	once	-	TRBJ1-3	TGTGCCAGCAGCGTTTTTACAGGGCCCGGAAACACCATATATTTT	CASSVFTGPGNTIYF
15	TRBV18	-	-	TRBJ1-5	TGTGCCAGCTCACCAGGCTCTGGGGGCGAGGAGCCCCAGCATTTT	CASSPGSGGEEPQHF
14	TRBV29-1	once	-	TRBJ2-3	TGCAGCGTCACGGGTAGGTGGGGCCCAGATACGCAGTATTTT	CSVTGRWGPDTQYF
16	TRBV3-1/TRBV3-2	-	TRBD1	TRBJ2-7	TGTGCCAGCAGCCAAGATGATAGGCAGGGGGCCTACGAGCAGTACTTC	CASSQDDRQGAYEQYF
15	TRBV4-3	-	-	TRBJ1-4	TGCGCCAGCAGCCGAAGGACAGCCTTTAATGAAAAACTGTTTTTT	CASSRRTAFNEKLFF
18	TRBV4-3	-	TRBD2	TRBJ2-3	TGCGCCAGCAGCCAAGGTCGGATAGCGGGGGGAATCACAGATACGCAGTATTTT	CASSQGRIAGGITDTQYF
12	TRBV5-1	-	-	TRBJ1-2	TGCGCCAGCAGCTCCGAGGGATATGGCTACACCTTC	CASSSEGYGYTF
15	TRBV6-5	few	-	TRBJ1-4	TGTGCCAGCGGGGAGGGCGGGGGAGCTAATGAAAAACTGTTTTTT	CASGEGGGANEKLFF
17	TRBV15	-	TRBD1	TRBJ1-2	TGTGCCACCAGCCCGGGGTTTACAGGACAGGGGGCAGGAGGCTACACCTTC	CATSPGFTGQGAGGYTF
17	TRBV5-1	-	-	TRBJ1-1	TGCGCCAGCAGCTTGGCCATGGGCAGGGAAGGGGACACTGAAGCTTTCTTT	CASSLAMGREGDTEAFF
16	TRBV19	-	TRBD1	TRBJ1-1	TGTGCCAGTAGTTGGACAGGGCGCTTGATGAACACTGAAGCTTTCTTT	CASSWTGRLMNTEAFF
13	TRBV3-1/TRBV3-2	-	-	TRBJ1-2	TGTGCCAGCAGCCAGGAACTTCAGGGGGGCTACACCTTC	CASSQELQGGYTF
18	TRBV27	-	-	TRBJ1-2	TGTGCCAGCAGTTTATTCCCCCCCGGGCAGGTTCGGGGGTATGGCTACACCTTC	CASSLFPPGQVRGYGYTF
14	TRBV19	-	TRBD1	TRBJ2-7	TGTGCCAGTAGAAGATATTGGGACAGCGACGAGCAGTACTTC	CASRRYWDSDEQYF
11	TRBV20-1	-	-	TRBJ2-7	TGCAGTGCTAGAGCAGGGTACGAGCAGTACTTC	CSARAGYEQYF
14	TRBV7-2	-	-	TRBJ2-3	TGTGCCAGCAGCTTTCACAGGGGCACAGATACGCAGTATTTT	CASSFHRGTDTQYF
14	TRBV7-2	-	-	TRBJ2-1	TGTGCCAGCAGCCCTCACGGGGGCTACAATGAGCAGTTCTTC	CASSPHGGYNEQFF
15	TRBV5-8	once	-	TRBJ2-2	TGTGCCAGCAGCTTTGTCCGGGTTCCAACCGGGGAGCTGTTTTTT	CASSFVRVPTGELFF
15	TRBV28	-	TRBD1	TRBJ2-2	TGTGCCAGCAGCCAACGACAGGGACGGAGCGGGGAGCTGTTTTTT	CASSQRQGRSGELFF
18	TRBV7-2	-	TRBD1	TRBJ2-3	TGTGCCAGCAGCTTAATAACAGGGGCCCCTTCGCGTACAGATACGCAGTATTTT	CASSLITGAPSRTDTQYF
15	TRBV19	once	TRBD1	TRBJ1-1	TGTGCCAGTAGTAGGGGACAGTATACGAACACTGAAGCTTTCTTT	CASSRGQYTNTEAFF
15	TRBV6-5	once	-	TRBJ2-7	TGTGCCAGCAGTTACGATGCAGGGGTTGGATACGAGCAGTACTTC	CASSYDAGVGYEQYF
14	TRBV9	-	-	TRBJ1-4	TGTGCCAGCAGCGTAGGGAGGGTTAATGAAAAACTGTTTTTT	CASSVGRVNEKLFF
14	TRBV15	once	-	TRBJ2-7	TGTGCCACCAGCAGGGCCGGGACATCGTACGAGCAGTACTTC	CATSRAGTSYEQYF
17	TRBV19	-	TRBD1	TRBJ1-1	TGTGCCAGTAGTGAAGGGACAGGGCGGATCCGGAACACTGAAGCTTTCTTT	CASSEGTGRIRNTEAFF
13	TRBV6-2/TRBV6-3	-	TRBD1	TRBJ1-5	TGTGCCAGCAGCGGACAGGGTGGGCTGCCCCAGCATTTT	CASSGQGGLPQHF
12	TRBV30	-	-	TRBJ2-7	TGTGCCTGGACGGGACAACATTACGAGCAGTACTTC	CAWTGQHYEQYF
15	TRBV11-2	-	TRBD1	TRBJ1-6	TGTGCCAGCAGCTTGGTGGGACAGGGAACTTCACCCCTCCACTTT	CASSLVGQGTSPLHF
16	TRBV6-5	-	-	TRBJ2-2	TGTGCCAGCAGTTATCCTCAGGGGATGAACACCGGGGAGCTGTTTTTT	CASSYPQGMNTGELFF
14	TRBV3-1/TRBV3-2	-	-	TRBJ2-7	TGTGCCAGCAGCCCACGGGACACCTTCTACGAGCAGTACTTC	CASSPRDTFYEQYF
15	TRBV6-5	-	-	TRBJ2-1	TGTGCCAGCAGAACCAGGCCGAGCTCCTACAATGAGCAGTTCTTC	CASRTRPSSYNEQFF
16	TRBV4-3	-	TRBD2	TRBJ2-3	TGCGCCAGCAGCCGATCTAGCGGGGGTAGCACAGATACGCAGTATTTT	CASSRSSGGSTDTQYF
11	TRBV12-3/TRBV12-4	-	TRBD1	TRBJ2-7	TGTCTTATGGACAGGGGGGACGAGCAGTACTTC	CLMDRGDEQYF
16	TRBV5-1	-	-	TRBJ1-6	TGCGCCAGCAGCTCCGGGACACAAACCTATAATTCACCCCTCCACTTT	CASSSGTQTYNSPLHF
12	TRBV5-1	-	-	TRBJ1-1	TGCGCCAGCCAGGACAGGAACACTGAAGCTTTCTTT	CASQDRNTEAFF
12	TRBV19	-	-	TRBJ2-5	TGTGCCAGTAGTATAACCCGAGGGACCCAGTACTTC	CASSITRGTQYF
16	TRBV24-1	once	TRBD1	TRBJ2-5	TGTGCCACCAGTCTCGTAATCTTAGGGGGCGAAGAGACCCAGTACTTC	CATSLVILGGEETQYF
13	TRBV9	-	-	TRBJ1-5	TGTGCCAGCAGCGTAGCCACTAATCAGCCCCAGCATTTT	CASSVATNQPQHF
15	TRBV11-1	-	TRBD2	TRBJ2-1	TGTGCCAGCAGCTTTTTAGCGGGGGGGCCCAATGAGCAGTTCTTC	CASSFLAGGPNEQFF
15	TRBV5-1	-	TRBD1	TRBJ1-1	TGCGCCAGCAGCTTCGTCGGACAGGGGAACACTGAAGCTTTCTTT	CASSFVGQGNTEAFF
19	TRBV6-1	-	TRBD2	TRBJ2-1	TGTGCCAGCAGTGCCTCGGGACTAGCGGGATCCAGCTCCTACAATGAGCAGTTCTTC	CASSASGLAGSSSYNEQFF
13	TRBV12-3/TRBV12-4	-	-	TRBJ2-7	TGTGCCAGCAGTAGCTCAGGGGTAAGCGAGCAGTACTTC	CASSSSGVSEQYF
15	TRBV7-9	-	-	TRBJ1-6	TGTGCCAGCAGCTTAGAGGCAGTTTGGAGTTCACCCCTCCACTTT	CASSLEAVWSSPLHF